These 13 T cell receptor beta chains originate from one sample sequenced in a study of human T cells and chemical hapten exposure. TCRdb reanalysed the RACE reads using MiXCR and keeps one entry per CDR3 protein. The sample comprises around 95,000 distinct CDR3 sequences, 10% to 14% of which are singletons, and around 3.3% rests with the top ten. Indicated time point: pre-sensitization, week 0. Stated treatment: therapeutic diphenylcyclopropenone sensitization with weekly scalp DPC. The sequences come from whole blood, collected in connection with sensitization to the hapten diphenylcyclopropenone (DPC). These receptors were obtained from an older woman with alopecia areata. Some clones in this sample may be carry-over from other donors' samples.

This clonotype has more than one count but fewer than ten. The V call is TRBV20-1, the J call TRBJ1-3, with unresolved D. The CDR3 is 13 amino acids. V lost 1 base and J lost 4, with 8 bases in between. Germline V lookup: CDR1 DFQATT, CDR2 SNEGSKA (reference sequence). In nucleotides, the CDR3 is TGCAGTGCTAGAGTGGTGAAAGGAAACACCATATATTTT. Translation gives CSARVVKGNTIYF.

This clonotype was observed many times. The gene calls are TRBV4-1 and TRBJ2-5; TRBD2 aligns across 9 bases. Trimming at V came to 0 bases and at J to 0 bases, leaving 8 bases not matched to a gene. Germline loops: CDR1 MGHRA, CDR2 YSYEKL. The CDR3 is made up of 18 amino acids. For the CDR3, the DNA is TGCGCCAGCAGCCAAGAACCCGGACTAGCGCCAAACCAAGAGACCCAGTACTTC. Translation gives CASSQEPGLAPNQETQYF.

The table lists this clonotype with a few counts. The CDR3 nucleotides are TGCAGTGCCACACCTAGCGGGGGAGGCACAGATACGCAGTATTTT. Its protein is CSATPSGGGTDTQYF. This chain joins TRBV20-1 and TRBJ2-3; 10 bases agree with TRBD2. CDR1 and CDR2 (germline): DFQATT, SNEGSKA (reference sequence). The CDR3 runs to 15 residues. V shed 6 bases, J shed 1 base, and the junction held 7 bases outside the gene matches.

V and J are TRBV6-2 or TRBV6-3 and TRBJ1-5, with D possibly being TRBD1 (5 bases). CDR1 is MNHEY and CDR2 is SVGEGT in the germline V gene. The CDR3 sequence is 13 residues long. Between the trimmed V and J ends, which lost 8 bases and 1 base, there was a span of 9 bases. CDR3 residues: CASAGFSNQPQHF. In nucleotides, the CDR3 is TGTGCCAGCGCAGGGTTCAGCAATCAGCCCCAGCATTTT.

This clonotype has a count of ten or more. The chain joins TRBV3-1 to TRBJ1-5; D is ambiguous. The V gene lost 0 bases and the J gene lost 6 bases, with 9 bases spanning the gap. Germline values: CDR1 LGHDT, CDR2 YNNKEL (reference sequence). The CDR3 covers 14 residues. The CDR3 reads CASSQDMGIQPQHF. As DNA, the CDR3 is TGTGCCAGCAGCCAAGACATGGGGATTCAGCCCCAGCATTTT.

This clonotype was recorded a few times. V usage is TRBV3-1 and J usage is TRBJ2-2, with D tentatively TRBD1 (6 bases). V was cut by 3 bases and J by 3 bases, with 14 bases left in between. CDR3 size: 16 residues. Germline values: CDR1 LGHDT, CDR2 YNNKEL (reference sequence). CDR3 bases: TGTGCCAGCAGCCAGAGGCCGGGACACGACACCGGGGAGCTGTTTTTT. The encoded protein is CASSQRPGHDTGELFF. Drawing the rest from reference TRBV3-1 and TRBJ2-2, the complete variable domain is DTAVSQTPKYLVTQMGNDKSIKCEQNLGHDTMYWYKQDSKKFLKIMFSYNNKELIINETVPNRFSPKSPDKAHLNLHINSLELGDSAVYFCASSQRPGHDTGELFFGEGSRLTVL.

V and J are TRBV10-3 and TRBJ2-5; possibly TRBD1 or TRBD2 for D (5 bases each). Looked up from germline, CDR1 is ENHRY and CDR2 is SYGVKD. The CDR3 is made up of 13 amino acids. Trimming left V 6 bases short and J 2 bases short, with 10 bases between. In nucleotides, the CDR3 is TGTGCCATCAGCGGGACGACGCAAGAGACCCAGTACTTC. This gives the protein CAISGTTQETQYF.

In its sample, this clonotype was seen many times. The chain uses TRBV7-6 and TRBJ2-3; 10 bases align to TRBD2. CDR3 length: 16 residues. With 4 bases clipped from V and 6 bases from J, the junction kept 10 bases outside the gene matches. CDR1 is SGHVS, CDR2 FNYEAQ, per germline. The CDR3 region is CASSSLSGGGKDTQYF. The CDR3 nucleotides read TGTGCCAGCAGCTCCCTGAGCGGGGGGGGGAAGGATACGCAGTATTTT. Combining the CDR3 with reference TRBV7-6 and TRBJ2-3 gives the whole variable domain GAGVSQSPRYKVTKRGQDVALRCDPISGHVSLYWYRQALGQGPEFLTYFNYEAQQDKSGLPNDRFSAERPEGSISTLTIQRTEQRDSAMYRCASSSLSGGGKDTQYFGPGTRLTVL.

This clonotype was observed at least ten times. The chain couples TRBV7-6 to TRBJ2-1, with 8 bases aligning to TRBD1. V lost 5 bases, J lost 0 bases, and 6 bases stayed unmatched. From germline, CDR1 is SGHVS and CDR2 FNYEAQ. The CDR3 consists of 16 residues. DNA of the CDR3: TGTGCCAGCAGCACCCGACAGGGGAGCTCCTACAATGAGCAGTTCTTC. Amino acids: CASSTRQGSSYNEQFF.

The chain carries TRBV4-1 and TRBJ2-3, with D perhaps being TRBD1 or TRBD2 (5 bases each). V dropped 8 bases and J dropped 4 bases, with 13 bases sitting between them. This CDR3 spans 13 amino acids. Germline CDR1 and CDR2: MGHRA and YSYEKL. The CDR3 region is CASSSVGADTQYF. The CDR3 DNA sequence: TGCGCCAGCTCTTCTGTGGGGGCAGATACGCAGTATTTT.

Details on this clonotype: A much larger clone differs by one base, so this may be a read error. The V gene is TRBV20-1, the J gene TRBJ1-2; perhaps TRBD1 as D (6 bases). The CDR3 is 14 residues long. Germline CDR1 reads DFQATT; CDR2 reads SNEGSKA (reference sequence). CDR3 DNA: TGCAGTACTAGAGCATGGACAGACGGCTATGGCTACACCTTC. Translating gives CSTRAWTDGYGYTF.

This clonotype was seen only a few times. The gene calls are TRBV2 and TRBJ2-5; 9 bases match TRBD2. The CDR3 consists of 15 residues. Germline V CDR1 and CDR2: SNHLY, FYNNEI. The J segment lost 4 bases and the V segment lost 2 bases, leaving 5 bases of the junction unmatched. The CDR3 DNA sequence: TGTGCCAGCAGTGAATTGGGACTAGCTCCAGAGACCCAGTACTTC. Residues: CASSELGLAPETQYF. Full variable domain (remainder filled in from reference TRBV2 and TRBJ2-5): EPEVTQTPSHQVTQMGQEVILRCVPISNHLYFYWYRQILGQKVEFLVSFYNNEISEKSEIFDDQFSVERPDGSNFTLKIRSTKLEDSAMYFCASSELGLAPETQYFGPGTRLLVL.

This clonotype occurred a few times. The chain couples TRBV2 to TRBJ1-2; D is ambiguous. The CDR3 contains 13 residues. Trimming stripped 10 bases from V and 2 bases from J, with 14 bases between. Germline V lookup: CDR1 SNHLY, CDR2 FYNNEI. The CDR3 coding sequence is TGTGCCACCACCGACGGAGAAAACTATGGCTACACCTTC. Its translation is CATTDGENYGYTF.